The 32 T cell receptor beta chains given below trace back to one sample, sequenced in a study of blood T cell repertoires in COVID-19. Sequencing used immunoSEQ multiplex PCR; TCRdb keeps in-frame clones, though not all of them. The table records over 90,000 clones, over 75% of them present only once. What was sequenced was peripheral blood. These receptors were collected from a man between 50 and 59 years old with acute or convalescent COVID-19.

The J gene is TRBJ2-3, the V gene TRBV6-5, with TRBD2 identical over 7 bases. This CDR3 spans 12 amino acids. Trimming at V came to 7 bases and at J to 6 bases, leaving 4 bases not matched to a gene. Germline V gives CDR1 MNHEY, CDR2 SVGAGI. DNA for the CDR3: TGTGCCAGCACATTGGGGGGGGATACGCAGTATTTT. Translated: CASTLGGDTQYF.

Notes on this clone: The sample holds other DNA sequences that translate to the same CDR3. The chain joins TRBV5-1 to TRBJ2-1; the match to TRBD2 covers 13 bases. The CDR3 runs to 16 residues. The V gene's germline CDR1 is SGHRS and CDR2 YFSETQ. V trimming: 0 bases; J trimming: 6 bases; junction bases outside the gene matches: 3. The CDR3 here is CASSLALAGGPNEQFF. The CDR3, as DNA: TGCGCCAGCAGCTTGGCACTAGCGGGAGGGCCCAATGAGCAGTTCTTC.

The chain joins TRBV6-5 to TRBJ1-6, with D perhaps matching TRBD1 (6 bases). Germline lookup yields CDR1 MNHEY and CDR2 SVGAGI. Trimming shortened V by 2 bases and J by 7 bases, and 15 bases separated the two germline ends. CDR3 size: 16 residues. The CDR3: CASSYTLGGRNSPLHF. The CDR3 DNA reads TGTGCCAGCAGTTACACCCTGGGGGGGCGAAATTCACCCCTCCACTTT.

V usage is TRBV6-6 and J usage is TRBJ1-2, with TRBD1 matching over 8 bases. Germline V CDR1 and CDR2: MNHNY, SVGAGI (reference sequence). V dropped 5 bases and J dropped 8; count of bases not matched to a gene: 10. The CDR3 has 14 residues. CDR3 protein: CASSGRQGAEGYTF. CDR3 in DNA: TGTGCCAGCAGTGGGAGGCAGGGGGCTGAGGGCTACACCTTC.

This clone was detected only a few times. The V and J genes are TRBV14 and TRBJ1-1, with unresolved D. CDR3 length: 13 amino acids. Per the germline V gene, CDR1 is SGHDN and CDR2 is FVKESK. The ends were cut back, 1 base at V and 1 base at J, with 4 bases in the middle. The CDR3 loop is CASSQGQNTEAFF. CDR3 coding DNA: TGTGCCAGCAGCCAAGGACAGAACACTGAAGCTTTCTTT.

This rearrangement joins TRBV7-9 to TRBJ2-3, with 8 positions matching TRBD2. V lost 1 base and J lost 0; bases outside the gene matches: 3. The germline V gene encodes CDR1 SEHNR and CDR2 FQNEAQ (reference sequence). The CDR3 consists of 16 residues. CDR3 protein: CASSLGQRESTDTQYF. DNA for the CDR3: TGTGCCAGCAGCTTAGGGCAGCGGGAGAGCACAGATACGCAGTATTTT.

This clone was seen a handful of times. This chain's CDR3 is CASSRRDRGLFGYGYTF. CDR3 nucleotides: TGTGCCAGCAGCCGACGGGACAGGGGGCTCTTCGGGTATGGCTACACCTTC. The V call is TRBV3-1 (or the pseudogene TRBV3-2), the J call TRBJ1-2; 12 bases match TRBD1. This CDR3 spans 17 amino acids. V lost 4 bases and J lost 5; bases outside the gene matches: 11. Germline CDR1 is LGHDT and CDR2 is YNNKEL (reference sequence).

V usage is TRBV19 and J usage is TRBJ2-2; TRBD2 aligns across 13 bases. With 3 bases clipped from V and 4 bases from J, the junction kept 2 bases outside the gene matches. CDR1 is LNHDA, CDR2 SQIVND, per germline (reference sequence). This CDR3 has 16 amino acids. CDR3 sequence reads: CASSIGLAGVTGELFF. As DNA, the CDR3 is TGTGCCAGTAGTATCGGACTAGCGGGAGTCACCGGGGAGCTGTTTTTT.

Here the CDR3 reads CASSFETSGSSYEQYF. The CDR3 bases are TGTGCCAGCAGCTTTGAGACTAGCGGCTCCTCCTACGAGCAGTACTTC. The rearrangement links TRBV12-1 to TRBJ2-7; the table's D gene call, TRBD2, was not cross checked with the DNA. TRBV12-1 is classified as a pseudogene. The CDR3 is 16 amino acids.

This sequence joins TRBV18 and TRBJ1-4; D is perhaps TRBD1 (5 bases). CDR1 KGHSH and CDR2 LQKENI come from the germline V gene. Trimming took off 6 bases at V and 8 bases at J, with 28 bases between the two ends. The length of the CDR3 is 18 residues. CDR3: CASSHRDSRPGSREKLFF. Here the CDR3 DNA reads TGTGCCAGCTCGCACCGGGACTCCCGCCCGGGATCCAGAGAAAAACTGTTTTTT.

V usage is TRBV30 and J usage is TRBJ2-7; 9 bases line up with TRBD1. V lost 5 bases to trimming and J lost 0 bases; unmatched junction nucleotides: 8. The CDR3 spans 15 residues. Germline-derived CDR1 and CDR2 are GTSNPN and SVGIG (reference sequence). This CDR3 is CAWEPGQGNSYEQYF. CDR3 DNA: TGTGCCTGGGAGCCTGGACAGGGGAACTCCTACGAGCAGTACTTC.

The V and J genes are TRBV7-9 and TRBJ1-3; D possibly corresponds to TRBD1 (6 bases). With 5 bases removed from V and 0 bases from J, the gap between germline ends came to 8 bases. This CDR3 is built from 14 residues. The germline gives CDR1 SEHNR, CDR2 FQNEAQ (reference sequence). The CDR3 sequence: CASSRTDSGNTIYF. The CDR3 coding sequence is TGTGCCAGCAGCAGGACAGACTCTGGAAACACCATATATTTT.

The chain couples TRBV11-1 to TRBJ2-1; 9 bases line up with TRBD2. V was pared by 1 base and J by 10 bases, with 8 bases of the junction left unmatched. This CDR3 is built from 15 residues. Germline-derived CDR1 and CDR2 are SGHAT and FQDESV (reference sequence). For the CDR3, the DNA is TGTGCCAGCAGCTTAGTTGCGGGAGGGCCGGACGAGCAGTTCTTC. It specifies CASSLVAGGPDEQFF. Based on the CDR3 plus reference TRBV11-1 and TRBJ2-1, the full variable domain is EAEVAQSPRYKITEKSQAVAFWCDPISGHATLYWYRQILGQGPELLVQFQDESVVDDSQLPKDRFSAERLKGVDSTLKIQPAELGDSAMYLCASSLVAGGPDEQFFGPGTRLTVL.

The chain combines TRBV27 with TRBJ1-1, with TRBD1 matching over 8 bases. V shed 0 bases and J 9 bases; nucleotides not matched to a gene: 9. CDR3 size: 15 residues. Germline V gene data show CDR1 as MNHEY and CDR2 as SMNVEV (reference sequence). The CDR3 DNA reads as TGTGCCAGCAGTTTATCTAAGGGGACAGGTGGGAAAGCTTTCTTT. It translates to CASSLSKGTGGKAFF.

The chain is built from TRBV30 and TRBJ2-1, with 7 bases lining up with TRBD2. CDR1 GTSNPN and CDR2 SVGIG come from the germline V gene (reference sequence). The junction had 3 bases not matched to a gene; V was cut back by 0 bases and J by 7 bases. The CDR3 spans 13 residues. For the CDR3, the DNA is TGTGCCTGGAGTGTATCTAGCGGAAATGAGCAGTTCTTC. This encodes CAWSVSSGNEQFF.

This clone was seen a handful of times. V is TRBV18 and J is TRBJ2-7; 9 bases match TRBD1. The CDR3 spans 16 residues. The J segment lost 1 base and the V segment lost 2 bases, leaving 6 bases of the junction unmatched. Looked up from germline, CDR1 is KGHSH and CDR2 is LQKENI. CDR3 loop: CASSPARDRASYEQYF. The CDR3 DNA follows: TGTGCCAGCTCACCAGCCAGGGACAGGGCATCCTACGAGCAGTACTTC.

The V gene is TRBV5-4, the J gene TRBJ2-1; D not resolved. With 0 bases removed from V and 2 bases from J, the gap between germline ends came to 9 bases. This CDR3 comprises 15 residues. Germline CDR1 and CDR2: SGHNT and YYREEE (reference sequence). As DNA, the CDR3 is TGTGCCAGCAGCTTGGCAGTTAATCCCTACAATGAGCAGTTCTTC. Translating gives CASSLAVNPYNEQFF.

V gene TRBV29-1 combines with J gene TRBJ1-2; tentative D call: TRBD1 (6 bases). Trimming left V 2 bases short and J 2 bases short, with 12 bases between. The CDR3 is 14 amino acids. CDR1 is SQVTM and CDR2 is ANQGSEA in the germline V gene. Written as DNA, the CDR3 is TGCAGCGTTGAAAAGGGCAGGGGAAACTATGGCTACACCTTC. Translated: CSVEKGRGNYGYTF.

This chain joins TRBV18 and TRBJ2-1; 7 nucleotides align to TRBD2. CDR1 and CDR2 (germline): KGHSH, LQKENI. This CDR3 spans 15 amino acids. Losses at the gene ends were 2 bases for V and 3 bases for J; bases not matched to a gene: 4. The CDR3 loop is CASSPGAGDYNEQFF. The CDR3 coding sequence is TGTGCCAGCTCACCAGGGGCGGGAGACTACAATGAGCAGTTCTTC.

In its sample, this clone was seen a few times. The chain couples TRBV30 to TRBJ2-6, with TRBD2 as a possible D gene (5 bases). Between the trimmed V and J ends, which lost 3 bases and 0 bases, there was a span of 6 bases. Germline V gene lookup returns CDR1 GTSNPN and CDR2 SVGIG (reference sequence). This CDR3 comprises 14 residues. The CDR3: CAWSGGSGANVLTF. The CDR3 nucleotides are TGTGCCTGGAGCGGAGGCTCTGGGGCCAACGTCCTGACTTTC.

The sample holds one count of this clone. The chain employs TRBV19 and TRBJ1-4; no reliable D call. CDR1 and CDR2 from the germline V gene are LNHDA and SQIVND (reference sequence). The ends were cut back, 5 bases at V and 8 bases at J, with 9 bases in the middle. The CDR3 sequence is 12 residues long. CDR3 in DNA: TGTGCCAGTAGTTTGAACGGGGAAAAACTGTTTTTT. Its protein product is CASSLNGEKLFF.

The chain has TRBV2 and TRBJ1-2; D not certain. The ends were cut back, 3 bases at V and 0 bases at J, with 5 bases in the middle. This CDR3 spans 13 amino acids. Germline values: CDR1 SNHLY, CDR2 FYNNEI. The CDR3 DNA reads TGTGCCAGCAGTGACGGAGCTAACTATGGCTACACCTTC. Encoded protein: CASSDGANYGYTF. Together with reference TRBV2 and TRBJ1-2, the CDR3 gives the full variable domain: EPEVTQTPSHQVTQMGQEVILRCVPISNHLYFYWYRQILGQKVEFLVSFYNNEISEKSEIFDDQFSVERPDGSNFTLKIRSTKLEDSAMYFCASSDGANYGYTFGSGTRLTVV.

The rearrangement joins TRBV7-9 to TRBJ2-1; D gene unclear. This CDR3 is built from 13 residues. From germline, CDR1 is SEHNR and CDR2 FQNEAQ (reference sequence). Deletions cut 4 bases from V and 8 bases from J, with 12 bases between. The CDR3 reads CASSSRSMDEQFF. The CDR3 nucleotides are TGTGCCAGCAGCTCCAGGTCCATGGATGAGCAGTTCTTC.

The chain recombines TRBV7-2 with TRBJ2-5, with TRBD1 matching 10 bases. The trim removed 3 bases at V and 1 base at J, leaving 5 bases unmatched. The CDR3 covers 16 residues. Germline lookup yields CDR1 SGHTA and CDR2 FQGNSA. The CDR3, as DNA: TGTGCCAGCAGCTTGCTCGGGACAGGGGCCCAAGAGACCCAGTACTTC. Translated, it gives CASSLLGTGAQETQYF.

The J gene is TRBJ2-7, the V gene TRBV19; TRBD2 might be the D (5 bases). This CDR3 spans 13 amino acids. The V gene lost 5 bases and the J gene lost 0 bases, with 8 bases spanning the gap. CDR1 and CDR2 from the germline V gene are LNHDA and SQIVND (reference sequence). The CDR3 DNA sequence: TGTGCCAGTAGTCGGGAACGCTCCTACGAGCAGTACTTC. Its protein product is CASSRERSYEQYF.

J is TRBJ2-6 and V is TRBV6-1; 8 bases line up with TRBD1. The CDR3 is 17 amino acids. Trimming at V came to 4 bases and at J to 0 bases, leaving 5 bases not matched to a gene. Germline-derived CDR1 and CDR2 are MNHNS and SASEGT. Here the CDR3 reads CASSGQGFASGANVLTF. The CDR3 nucleotides are TGTGCCAGCAGTGGACAGGGGTTCGCCTCTGGGGCCAACGTCCTGACTTTC.

J is TRBJ1-6 and V is TRBV5-8; D is unclear. In germline, CDR1 is SGHTS, CDR2 YDEGEE. With 6 bases removed from V and 7 bases from J, the gap between germline ends came to 11 bases. This CDR3 has 13 residues. The CDR3 coding sequence is TGTGCCAGCAACCCTATCCGGAATTCACCCCTCCACTTT. Its protein is CASNPIRNSPLHF.

The CDR3 region is CASSARLGLAGGTETQYF. CDR3 DNA sequence: TGTGCCAGCAGCGCCCGTCTCGGACTAGCGGGAGGGACGGAGACCCAGTACTTC. The gene calls are TRBV11-2 and TRBJ2-5; 15 positions agree with TRBD2. The CDR3 consists of 18 residues. V lost 5 bases to trimming and J lost 5 bases; unmatched junction nucleotides: 12. Germline V lookup: CDR1 SGHAT, CDR2 FQNNGV.

This chain joins TRBV5-1 and TRBJ2-1; 8 bases are shared with TRBD1. This CDR3 is built from 13 residues. After removal of 4 bases from V and 6 bases from J, the junction contained 3 bases not matched to a gene. Germline V gives CDR1 SGHRS, CDR2 YFSETQ. The chain's CDR3 is CASSTDRGNEQFF. The CDR3 DNA reads TGCGCCAGCAGCACCGACAGGGGCAATGAGCAGTTCTTC.

The rearrangement uses TRBV6-5 and TRBJ1-3, with D perhaps TRBD1 (6 bases). The V end was cut by 6 bases, the J end by 2 bases, with 8 bases between. This CDR3 contains 13 residues. Germline values: CDR1 MNHEY, CDR2 SVGAGI. The CDR3 reads CASRRTAGNTIYF. The CDR3 region has the DNA TGTGCCAGCAGACGGACAGCTGGAAACACCATATATTTT.

The chain has TRBV5-1 and TRBJ2-7; 14 bases agree with TRBD2. The V gene's germline CDR1 is SGHRS and CDR2 YFSETQ. CDR3 length: 17 residues. Trimming at V came to 4 bases and at J to 5 bases, leaving 11 bases not matched to a gene. The CDR3 is CASSPGTSGSGSHEQYF. In nucleotides, the CDR3 is TGCGCCAGCAGCCCCGGGACTAGCGGGAGTGGTAGTCACGAGCAGTACTTC.

The chain uses TRBV27 and TRBJ2-1; 11 nucleotides line up with TRBD2. This CDR3 contains 18 residues. V gave up 2 bases and J gave up 5 bases; unmatched junction bases: 11. Germline V gene data show CDR1 as MNHEY and CDR2 as SMNVEV (reference sequence). CDR3 region: CASSLRRGLAEKNNEQFF. The CDR3 DNA reads TGTGCCAGCAGTTTAAGAAGGGGACTAGCGGAGAAAAACAATGAGCAGTTCTTC.